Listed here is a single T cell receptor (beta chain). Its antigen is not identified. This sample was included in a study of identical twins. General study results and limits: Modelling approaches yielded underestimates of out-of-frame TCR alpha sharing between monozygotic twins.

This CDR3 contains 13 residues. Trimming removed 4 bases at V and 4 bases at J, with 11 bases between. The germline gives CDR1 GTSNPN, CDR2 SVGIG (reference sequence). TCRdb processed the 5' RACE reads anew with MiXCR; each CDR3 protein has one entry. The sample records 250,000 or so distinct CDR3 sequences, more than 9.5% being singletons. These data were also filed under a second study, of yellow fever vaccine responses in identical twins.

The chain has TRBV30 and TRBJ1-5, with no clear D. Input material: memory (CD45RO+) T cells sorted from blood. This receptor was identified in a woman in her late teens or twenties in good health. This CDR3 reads CAWTGGTNQPQHF. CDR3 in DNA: TGTGCCTGGACGGGCGGTACAAATCAGCCCCAGCATTTT.